These 4 T cell receptor beta chains were all obtained from the same sample, sequenced in a study of CD8+CD57+ T cells in acquired aplastic anemia. By flow cytometry, patients selected for sequencing had shown an expansion of CD8+CD57+ cells. Profiles of TCR beta VDJ and CDR3 were generated from a genomic DNA template. TCRdb re-called the reads through MiXCR, storing one row per CDR3 protein. The sample has about 200,000 distinct CDR3 sequences; about 60% are singletons. Sequenced: sorted CD4+, CD8+, or CD8+CD57+ T cells (not recorded which) from PBMCs. The origin of the receptors is a human donor with aplastic anemia.

This clonotype has a single count. The chain carries TRBV7-9 and TRBJ1-5, with D possibly TRBD1 on 6 matching bases. The CDR3 sequence is 12 residues long. Germline V CDR1 and CDR2: SEHNR, FQNEAQ (reference sequence). Between the trimmed V and J ends, which lost 5 bases and 8 bases, there was a span of 10 bases. The CDR3 DNA follows: TGTGCCAGCAGCCTAGAGGGGGAGCCCCAGCATTTT. As protein: CASSLEGEPQHF.

The rearrangement joins TRBV7-2 to TRBJ2-7; TRBD2 agrees at 9 bases. V lost 8 bases, J lost 4 bases, and 9 bases stayed unmatched. Germline V gives CDR1 SGHTA, CDR2 FQGNSA. This CDR3 has 14 amino acids. In nucleotides, the CDR3 is TGTGCCAGCCGTCCTAGCGGGACTACTTACGAGCAGTACTTC. Its translation: CASRPSGTTYEQYF. The full variable domain, with the rest looked up from reference TRBV7-2 and TRBJ2-7, is GAGVSQSPSNKVTEKGKDVELRCDPISGHTALYWYRQSLGQGLEFLIYFQGNSAPDKSGLPSDRFSAERTGGSVSTLTIQRTQQEDSAVYLCASRPSGTTYEQYFGPGTRLTVT.

There are a few counts of this clonotype. This chain uses TRBV15 with TRBJ1-2; D uncertain. The CDR3 is made up of 15 amino acids. Trimming cost V 2 bases and J 0 bases, with 10 bases left between them. Germline V gives CDR1 LNHNV, CDR2 YYDKDF (reference sequence). As DNA, the CDR3 is TGTGCCACCAGCAGAATGGAGTTAGCTAACTATGGCTACACCTTC. Its protein is CATSRMELANYGYTF.

In DNA, the CDR3 is TGTGCCAGCAGCTTAGCGCTAGCTAGCGGGAGTCACAGCACAGATACGCAGTATTTT. It codes for CASSLALASGSHSTDTQYF. The chain joins TRBV7-9 to TRBJ2-3; 10 positions match TRBD2. The CDR3 length is 19 residues. With V trimmed by 0 bases and J by 0 bases, 9 bases remained unmatched. CDR1 and CDR2 (germline): SEHNR, FQNEAQ (reference sequence).